The sequence of this TCR beta chain was determined in a study of Graves' ophthalmopathy and Graves' hyperthyroidism. The CDR3 length is 15 residues. Trimming removed 5 bases at V and 5 bases at J, with 18 bases between. Germline lookup yields CDR1 MDHEN and CDR2 SYDVKM. Amplification of TCR beta CDR3 regions used RNA transcripts. First-round RT-PCR relied on HTBI primers, and a second-round multiplex PCR came next. TCRdb recomputed calls from the multiplex PCR reads with MiXCR, one row per CDR3 protein. The data contain 300,000 to 400,000 distinct CDR3 sequences, roughly 15% of them singletons. At least ten counts were recorded for this clonotype. Antigen unknown. Certain patients were not enrolled. These were patients with other autoimmune diseases, uncontrolled infections, pregnancy or lactation. Regarding the study as a whole: The model flagged ophthalmopathy progression at 70% to 71% sensitivity and 72% to 75% specificity. Blood repertoires reportedly contained most expanded thyroid clonotypes above 0.001 frequency. A model of 13 signatures distinguished ophthalmopathy from stable hyperthyroidism at approximately 88% sensitivity and 65% to 84% specificity.

The sequenced sample consisted of peripheral blood. This receptor was taken from an adult woman with stable Graves' hyperthyroidism. The chain combines TRBV28 with TRBJ1-2, with D possibly TRBD1 on 6 matching bases. CDR3 protein: CASSPRGRGSYGYTF. In DNA, the CDR3 is TGTGCCAGCAGTCCCCGGGGTAGGGGGAGTTATGGCTACACCTTC.